This is a list of T cell receptor beta chains from one sample in a study of early T cells in non-severe SARS-CoV-2 infection. TCRdb independently ran MiXCR on the 5' RACE reads; one entry per CDR3 protein. The table has approximately 30,000 distinct CDR3 sequences, about 4.6% seen once; the top ten hold about an eighth. The sequencing sample was made of whole blood. The origin of the receptors is an adult who was a healthcare worker with PCR-confirmed SARS-CoV-2 infection or an uninfected control (not recorded which). Both conserved end residues are part of each CDR3. A D gene is named only where the DNA matches it firmly. Some rows mark clone size as missing; the rest say once, few, many or name a class of expanded clone.

>TRBV9|TRBJ1-5|many|.
CASSGTVSNQPQHF
TGTGCCAGCAGCGGCACGGTTAGCAATCAGCCCCAGCATTTT
>TRBV7-8|TRBJ1-1|few|.
CASSSDAPISSTEAFF
TGTGCCAGCAGCTCCGACGCCCCTATAAGCAGCACTGAAGCTTTCTTT
>TRBV12-3/TRBV12-4|TRBJ1-2|many|.
CASSLGGQSTNYGYTF
TGTGCCAGCAGTTTAGGCGGGCAGTCAACTAACTATGGCTACACCTTC
>TRBV24-1|TRBJ2-3|many|TRBD2
CATSVGGLAGGTDTQYF
TGTGCCACCAGTGTCGGGGGCCTAGCGGGAGGCACAGATACGCAGTATTTT
>TRBV14|TRBJ2-3|many|.
CASSFTDTQYF
TGTGCCAGCAGCTTTACAGATACGCAGTATTTT
>TRBV29-1|TRBJ1-6|many|TRBD1
CSVVLQGANSPLHF
TGCAGCGTTGTTCTACAGGGGGCGAATTCACCCCTCCACTTT
>TRBV7-2|TRBJ1-6|many|.
CASSSPTVGSPLHF
TGTGCCAGCAGCTCCCCTACCGTTGGTTCACCCCTCCACTTT
>TRBV29-1|TRBJ2-4|.|.
CSARTRNIQYF
TGCAGCGCTAGGACACGAAACATTCAGTACTTC
>TRBV3-1|TRBJ2-7|.|.
CASSLQSYEQYF
TGTGCCAGCAGCCTCCAAAGCTACGAGCAGTACTTC
>TRBV11-2|TRBJ1-1|few|TRBD1
CASSLERGQKAFF
TGTGCCAGCAGCTTAGAAAGGGGACAGAAAGCTTTCTTT
>TRBV20-1|TRBJ2-7|many|.
CSAGGGNEQYF
TGCAGTGCCGGAGGAGGAAACGAGCAGTACTTC
>TRBV6-6|TRBJ2-5|many|.
CASSQWGEETQYF
TGTGCCAGCAGTCAGTGGGGGGAGGAGACCCAGTACTTC
>TRBV4-2|TRBJ2-5|many|.
CASSQDRGNSGTQYF
TGTGCCAGCAGCCAAGATCGGGGTAACTCGGGGACCCAGTACTTC
>TRBV11-2|TRBJ2-1|many|.
CASSSRLDLYNEQFF
TGTGCCAGCAGCTCGCGACTGGATCTTTACAATGAGCAGTTCTTC
>TRBV24-1|TRBJ2-1|many|.
CATSDLLGSGGLGEQFF
TGTGCCACCAGTGATTTGCTGGGGTCAGGGGGACTTGGTGAGCAGTTCTTC
>TRBV5-1|TRBJ1-1|many|.
CASSGGPGDTEAFF
TGCGCCAGCAGCGGGGGACCTGGGGACACTGAAGCTTTCTTT
>TRBV5-1|TRBJ2-3|medium-sized|TRBD2
CASSHGLAERADTQYF
TGCGCCAGCAGTCATGGACTAGCGGAGAGGGCAGATACGCAGTATTTT
>TRBV28|TRBJ2-4|few|TRBD2
CALAGGAKNIQYF
TGTGCCCTAGCGGGAGGGGCCAAAAACATTCAGTACTTC
>TRBV2|TRBJ1-2|few|.
CASTATRGLGRNYGYTF
TGTGCCAGCACTGCGACAAGGGGCCTCGGACGCAACTATGGCTACACCTTC
>TRBV5-5|TRBJ1-1|few|TRBD1
CASSAAGTAMNTEAFF
TGTGCCAGCAGCGCGGCCGGGACAGCCATGAACACTGAAGCTTTCTTT
>TRBV9|TRBJ2-1|many|TRBD1
CASSTRTGYNEQFF
TGTGCCAGCAGCACCCGGACAGGCTACAATGAGCAGTTCTTC
>TRBV5-1|TRBJ2-2|few|TRBD1
CATSSATPGTGGTGELFF
TGCGCCACCTCCTCCGCCACCCCAGGGACAGGGGGAACCGGGGAGCTGTTTTTT
>TRBV27|TRBJ2-7|many|.
CASWLGGAYEQYF
TGTGCCAGCTGGTTAGGGGGGGCCTACGAGCAGTACTTC
>TRBV11-2|TRBJ2-7|once|TRBD2
CASSLGRGFSYEQYF
TGTGCCAGCAGCTTAGGGCGGGGGTTCTCCTACGAGCAGTACTTC
>TRBV20-1|TRBJ2-2|many|.
CSTRPVQFTGELFF
TGCAGTACCAGGCCAGTACAGTTCACCGGGGAGCTGTTTTTT
>TRBV5-1|TRBJ2-5|many|.
CASSRTGAYQETQYF
TGCGCCAGCAGCCGGACGGGAGCCTACCAAGAGACCCAGTACTTC
>TRBV3-1|TRBJ2-7|.|.
CASSQPGPTSLQYF
TGTGCCAGCAGCCAGCCGGGCCCGACTAGTTTGCAGTACTTC
>TRBV5-1|TRBJ2-1|many|.
CASSLAGEGEQFF
TGCGCCAGCAGCTTGGCAGGGGAGGGTGAGCAGTTCTTC
>TRBV7-9|TRBJ1-6|many|.
CASKTGASRSPLHF
TGTGCCAGCAAGACCGGGGCCAGTCGGTCACCCCTCCACTTT
>TRBV27|TRBJ2-7|many|.
CASSSRGSSYEQYF
TGTGCCAGCAGTTCACGGGGATCCTCCTACGAGCAGTACTTC
>TRBV29-1|TRBJ2-5|many|.
CSADSSQETQYF
TGCAGCGCGGACAGTTCCCAAGAGACCCAGTACTTC
>TRBV20-1|TRBJ2-7|many|.
CSAPRQGSYEQYF
TGCAGTGCCCCACGCCAGGGGTCCTACGAGCAGTACTTC
>TRBV5-1|TRBJ2-3|few|.
CASSLLRGEDTQYF
TGCGCCAGCAGCCTCCTAAGGGGAGAAGATACGCAGTATTTT
>TRBV5-1|TRBJ2-1|few|.
CASSPRGGSYNEQFF
TGCGCCAGCAGCCCCCGAGGGGGTTCCTACAATGAGCAGTTCTTC
>TRBV5-1|TRBJ2-5|many|.
CASSLGLTETQYF
TGCGCCAGCAGCTTGGGATTAACGGAGACCCAGTACTTC
>TRBV28|TRBJ2-7|few|TRBD1
CASSPGQGPNEQYF
TGTGCCAGCAGTCCCGGACAGGGACCCAACGAGCAGTACTTC
>TRBV27|TRBJ2-5|many|.
CASSRPGAMETQYF
TGTGCCAGCAGTCGACCGGGAGCGATGGAGACCCAGTACTTC
>TRBV20-1|TRBJ2-1|many|TRBD1
CSANDRGQLNEQFF
TGCAGTGCCAACGACAGGGGGCAGTTAAATGAGCAGTTCTTC
>TRBV5-1|TRBJ2-3|.|TRBD2
CASSTGWTSGTDTQYF
TGCGCCAGCAGCACTGGATGGACTAGCGGCACAGATACGCAGTATTTT
>TRBV29-1|TRBJ2-3|.|.
CSGYRDTDTQYF
TGCAGCGGCTACAGGGACACAGATACGCAGTATTTT
>TRBV29-1|TRBJ2-5|few|TRBD1
CSAAGQGAAETQYF
TGCAGCGCCGCGGGACAGGGGGCGGCAGAGACCCAGTACTTC
>TRBV10-3|TRBJ2-7|many|TRBD1
CAISEFLITGTGAYEQYF
TGTGCCATCAGTGAGTTCCTAATTACCGGGACAGGGGCCTACGAGCAGTACTTC
>TRBV7-2|TRBJ2-4|many|.
CASSLALTGAYKNIQYF
TGTGCCAGCAGCTTAGCACTAACCGGGGCCTACAAAAACATTCAGTACTTC
>TRBV27|TRBJ2-3|once|.
CASSRLETDTQYF
TGTGCCAGCAGTCGGCTCGAGACAGATACGCAGTATTTT
>TRBV5-1|TRBJ2-5|.|.
CASNPGSYETQYF
TGCGCCAGCAACCCCGGGTCCTATGAGACCCAGTACTTC
>TRBV6-5|TRBJ2-3|.|TRBD2
CASRRLAIDTQYF
TGTGCCAGCAGGAGACTAGCTATAGATACGCAGTATTTT
>TRBV5-5|TRBJ2-7|few|.
CASSLASGGTYEQYF
TGTGCCAGCAGCTTGGCGTCAGGGGGGACCTACGAGCAGTACTTC
>TRBV12-3/TRBV12-4|TRBJ2-1|many|.
CASLSYNEQFF
TGTGCCAGTCTATCCTACAATGAGCAGTTCTTC
>TRBV12-3/TRBV12-4|TRBJ2-1|many|.
CASRVVGEQFF
TGTGCCAGCAGGGTTGTTGGTGAGCAGTTCTTC
>TRBV4-1|TRBJ1-1|many|.
CASSQVRSLGASTEAFF
TGCGCCAGCAGCCAAGTTCGTTCGTTGGGGGCTAGCACTGAAGCTTTCTTT
>TRBV20-1|TRBJ1-6|many|TRBD1
CSARPPGQGASSPLHF
TGCAGTGCTAGACCCCCCGGACAGGGGGCTAGTTCACCCCTCCACTTT
>TRBV7-9|TRBJ2-7|many|.
CASSSPLSGEQYF
TGTGCCAGCAGCTCCCCGCTATCGGGCGAGCAGTACTTC
>TRBV5-1|TRBJ2-5|many|TRBD1
CASSFTGTGYQETQYF
TGCGCCAGCAGCTTCACCGGGACAGGATACCAAGAGACCCAGTACTTC
>TRBV7-7|TRBJ2-3|.|TRBD2
CATSRGGDQDTQYF
TGTGCTACCTCCCGGGGGGGGGATCAAGATACGCAGTATTTT
>TRBV5-4|TRBJ2-5|many|TRBD2
CASSLDLTSGEETQYF
TGTGCCAGCAGCTTGGACCTTACTAGCGGGGAAGAGACCCAGTACTTC
>TRBV12-3/TRBV12-4|TRBJ2-2|few|.
CASRDLGTGELFF
TGTGCCAGCAGAGATTTGGGCACCGGGGAGCTGTTTTTT